This T cell receptor beta chain came from a study of identifying expanded T cells in peripheral blood. General study findings and limits: Differentially abundant clones: roughly 1.2 between replicates, about 17 at about two weeks, more than 18 at four.

Remarks on this clone: Antigen specificity is unknown.

During the collection period, no donor immune events like infections were recorded. The repertoire was sequenced with immunoSEQ multiplex PCR; TCRdb's copy has only in-frame clones and lacks some. This table has around 99,000 clones, 88% appearing once. Between the trimmed V and J ends, which lost 7 bases and 0 bases, there was a span of 7 bases. CDR1 and CDR2 from the germline V gene are MNHNS and SASEGT. The CDR3 extends over 13 amino acids. J is TRBJ1-5 and V is TRBV6-1; D is undetermined. This TCR was sampled from a person between 18 and 75 years old in good health. Sequenced input: blood. CDR3 in amino acids: CASTKDSNQPQHF. CDR3 DNA sequence: TGTGCCAGCACGAAAGATAGCAATCAGCCCCAGCATTTT.